The T cell receptor (beta chain) described here comes from a study of CD8 T cells in ankylosing spondylitis. TCRdb re-called the 5' RACE reads with MiXCR, one entry per CDR3 protein. The sample consists of about 96,000 distinct CDR3 sequences, approximately 9% of them appearing once. The CDR3 length is 13 residues. CDR1 and CDR2 from the germline V gene are MGHDK and SYGVNS. A note on this clonotype: What it binds is unknown. A single base separates this from a much larger clone, so it may be a read error.

Study-level findings and limits: Seemingly distinctive of ankylosing spondylitis blood was a TCR beta motif formed by eight highly homologous variants. Within matched ankylosing spondylitis synovial fluid, disease-linked clones were reportedly significantly enriched. Previously reported in reactive arthritis synovial fluid and blood were some of the motif variants.

The chain couples TRBV25-1 to TRBJ2-5, with 7 bases fitting TRBD1. This clonotype was obtained from a male donor with ankylosing spondylitis or in good health (not recorded which). Sequencing was performed on blood, either unsorted or a sorted T cell fraction (not recorded which). DNA of the CDR3: TGTGTCAGCAGCGGACAGGTCGCGGTTACCCAGTACTTC. Amino acids: CVSSGQVAVTQYF.